This T cell receptor beta chain was observed in a study of blood T cell repertoires in COVID-19. As for the study in general: T cells, B-cell-depleted T cells, or PBMCs provided the cDNA or gDNA that served as material.

Original processing methods: Reference gene primer amplification yielded estimated nucleated cell counts. Clones were read by immunoSEQ multiplex PCR, and TCRdb kept only the in-frame ones, dropping some. From that table come the V and J calls and clone size; the DNA was used to work out D and trimming. The table includes some 240,000 clones, 75% to 85% detected once. CDR1 and CDR2 from the germline V gene are LGHDT and YNNKEL (reference sequence). The CDR3 is 15 residues long. V was shortened by 1 base and J by 5 bases, with 14 bases between the two germline ends. Sequencing was done on a sample of peripheral blood. The gene calls are TRBV3-1 (or the pseudogene TRBV3-2) and TRBJ2-5; D might be TRBD2 (5 bases). This sequence was found in a woman in her 70s with COVID-19, enrolled during active disease. CDR3 sequence: CASSQVVGSEETQYF. DNA of the CDR3: TGTGCCAGCAGCCAAGTGGTGGGGAGCGAGGAGACCCAGTACTTC.